Shown below are 7 T cell receptor beta chains from a single sample sequenced in a study of blood T cell repertoires in COVID-19. The data were produced by immunoSEQ multiplex PCR, yet TCRdb's version contains in-frame clones alone and is incomplete. The table has approximately 37,000 clones, more than 80% seen once. The specimen was peripheral blood. The receptors derive from a man aged 60-69 years with active or convalescent COVID-19.

V gene TRBV19 combines with J gene TRBJ1-1; 7 nucleotides line up with TRBD1. In germline, CDR1 is LNHDA, CDR2 SQIVND (reference sequence). V lost 5 bases and J lost 1; bases outside the gene matches: 10. The CDR3 sequence is 16 residues long. The DNA of the CDR3 is TGTGCCAGTAGTCGTAAGACAGGGTTGGGGAACACTGAAGCTTTCTTT. It encodes CASSRKTGLGNTEAFF.

The V gene is TRBV7-2, the J gene TRBJ1-4; a weak D match, TRBD1 (6 bases). The germline V and J ends were trimmed by 5 bases and 5 bases, with 15 bases remaining between them. CDR1 SGHTA and CDR2 FQGNSA come from the germline V gene. The CDR3 is 15 residues long. The CDR3 sequence: CASSATGTANEKLFF. Here the CDR3 DNA reads TGTGCCAGCAGCGCAACAGGGACCGCCAATGAAAAACTGTTTTTT.

V usage is TRBV3-1 (or the pseudogene TRBV3-2) and J usage is TRBJ2-1; 9 positions agree with TRBD2. The CDR3 contains 16 residues. Losses at the gene ends were 7 bases for V and 3 bases for J; bases not matched to a gene: 10. In germline, CDR1 is LGHDT, CDR2 YNNKEL (reference sequence). This CDR3 reads CASKFAGGPNYNEQFF. For the CDR3, the DNA is TGTGCCAGCAAGTTCGCGGGAGGGCCGAACTACAATGAGCAGTTCTTC.

The chain carries TRBV5-1 and TRBJ2-3; 10 nucleotides line up with TRBD2. From germline, CDR1 is SGHRS and CDR2 YFSETQ. The V and J ends lost 0 bases and 6 bases, in that order; junction bases with no gene match: 13. CDR3 size: 18 residues. The CDR3: CASSLGSSGGIIMDTQYF. The CDR3 bases are TGCGCCAGCAGCTTGGGGTCTAGCGGGGGAATAATCATGGATACGCAGTATTTT.

J is TRBJ2-1 and V is TRBV19; D uncertain. The CDR3 runs to 14 residues. Germline CDR1 LNHDA, CDR2 SQIVND (reference sequence). V lost 3 bases and J lost 4, with 10 bases in between. In DNA, the CDR3 is TGTGCCAGTAGTATCGTTGACTTTTACAATGAGCAGTTCTTC. The encoded protein is CASSIVDFYNEQFF. The full variable domain, its missing parts supplied by reference TRBV19 and TRBJ2-1, is DGGITQSPKYLFRKEGQNVTLSCEQNLNHDAMYWYRQDPGQGLRLIYYSQIVNDFQKGDIAEGYSVSREKKESFPLTVTSAQKNPTAFYLCASSIVDFYNEQFFGPGTRLTVL.

The chain has TRBV18 and TRBJ2-2; the match to TRBD1 covers 8 bases. The CDR3 covers 15 residues. Germline loops: CDR1 KGHSH, CDR2 LQKENI. Germline trimming cut 3 bases from V and 4 bases from J; bases unmatched to any gene: 4. The CDR3 spells CASSPQGAFTGELFF. The CDR3 coding sequence is TGTGCCAGCTCACCCCAGGGGGCGTTCACCGGGGAGCTGTTTTTT.

The rearrangement joins TRBV11-3 to TRBJ2-1; 9 nucleotides align to TRBD1. V gave up 3 bases and J gave up 5 bases; unmatched junction bases: 2. This CDR3 has 14 amino acids. The germline V gene encodes CDR1 SGHNT and CDR2 YENEEA. CDR3 sequence: CASSLWDRDNEQFF. The CDR3 DNA reads as TGTGCCAGCAGCTTGTGGGACAGGGACAATGAGCAGTTCTTC.